This T cell receptor (beta chain) was obtained from a study of T-cell memory formation after mild COVID-19. TCRdb analysed the 5' RACE reads with MiXCR anew, one entry per CDR3 protein. The profile shows approximately 490,000 distinct CDR3 sequences, 20% of them singletons. Germline lookup yields CDR1 SEHNR and CDR2 FQNEAQ (reference sequence). V shed 5 bases and J 4 bases; nucleotides not matched to a gene: 11. The CDR3 is 16 amino acids. In this sample, this clonotype turned up a few times. This chain connects TRBV7-9 to TRBJ2-5, with 9 bases aligning to TRBD1. The clonotype was recovered from an adult woman who had mild COVID-19 (a few samples of this study predate the infection). Cell type and time point are not known. The sample was PBMCs or a T cell subset sorted from them (not recorded which). The DNA of the CDR3 is TGTGCCAGCAGCGCCACAGGGGGCTATTGGCGAGAGACCCAGTACTTC. Its translation is CASSATGGYWRETQYF.